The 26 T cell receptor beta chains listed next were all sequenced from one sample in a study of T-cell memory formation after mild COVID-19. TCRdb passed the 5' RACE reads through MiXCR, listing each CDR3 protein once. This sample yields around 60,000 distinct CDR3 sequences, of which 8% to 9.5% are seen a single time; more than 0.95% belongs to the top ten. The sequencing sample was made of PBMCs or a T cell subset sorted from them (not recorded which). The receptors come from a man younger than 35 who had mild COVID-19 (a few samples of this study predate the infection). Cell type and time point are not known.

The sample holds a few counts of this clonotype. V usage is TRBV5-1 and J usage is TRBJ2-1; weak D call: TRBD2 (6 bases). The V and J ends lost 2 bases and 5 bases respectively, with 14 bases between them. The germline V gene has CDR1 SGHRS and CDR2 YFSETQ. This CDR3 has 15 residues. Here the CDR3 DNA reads TGCGCCAGCAGCTTAGGGAGGAGGTCAAACAATGAGCAGTTCTTC. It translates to CASSLGRRSNNEQFF.

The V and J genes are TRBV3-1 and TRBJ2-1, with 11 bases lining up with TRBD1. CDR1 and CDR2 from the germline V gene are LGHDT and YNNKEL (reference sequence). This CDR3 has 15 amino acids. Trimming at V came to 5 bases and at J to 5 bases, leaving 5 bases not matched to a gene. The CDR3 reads CASSTRDRGNNEQFF. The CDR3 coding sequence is TGTGCCAGCAGCACCCGGGACAGGGGGAACAATGAGCAGTTCTTC.

CDR3 in DNA: TGTGCCATCAGTGGTGGATCTGGTATTGGAAATTCACCCCTCCACTTT. It is translated as CAISGGSGIGNSPLHF. V is TRBV10-3 and J is TRBJ1-6; D ambiguous. The CDR3 sequence is 16 residues long. Trimming took 4 bases from V and 7 from J, leaving 17 bases between them. The germline gives CDR1 ENHRY, CDR2 SYGVKD.

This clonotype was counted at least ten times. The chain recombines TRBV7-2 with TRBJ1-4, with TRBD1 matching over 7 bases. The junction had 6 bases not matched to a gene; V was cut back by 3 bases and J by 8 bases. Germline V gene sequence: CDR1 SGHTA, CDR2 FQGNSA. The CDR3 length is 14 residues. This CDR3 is CASSFWQGDEKLFF. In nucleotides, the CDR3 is TGTGCCAGCAGCTTTTGGCAGGGGGACGAAAAACTGTTTTTT.

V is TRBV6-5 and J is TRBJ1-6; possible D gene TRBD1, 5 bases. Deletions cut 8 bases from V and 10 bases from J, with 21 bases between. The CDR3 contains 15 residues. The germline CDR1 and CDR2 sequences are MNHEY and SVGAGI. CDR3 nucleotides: TGTGCCAGCGGGATGGACACAACACCCGCATCACCCCTCCACTTT. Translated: CASGMDTTPASPLHF.

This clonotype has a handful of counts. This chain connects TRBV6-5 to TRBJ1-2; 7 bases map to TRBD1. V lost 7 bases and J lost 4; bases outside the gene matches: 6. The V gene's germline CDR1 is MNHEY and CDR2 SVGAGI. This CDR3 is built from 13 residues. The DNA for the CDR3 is TGTGCCAGCAAGGGTGACAGGGTCTATGGCTACACCTTC. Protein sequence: CASKGDRVYGYTF.

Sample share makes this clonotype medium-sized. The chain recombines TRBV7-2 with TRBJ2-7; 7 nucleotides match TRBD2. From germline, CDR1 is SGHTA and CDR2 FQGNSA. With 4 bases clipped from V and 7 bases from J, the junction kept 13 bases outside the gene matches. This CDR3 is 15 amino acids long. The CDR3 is CASSSQALAVGEQYF. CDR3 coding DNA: TGTGCCAGCAGCTCCCAAGCTCTAGCGGTGGGAGAGCAGTACTTC.

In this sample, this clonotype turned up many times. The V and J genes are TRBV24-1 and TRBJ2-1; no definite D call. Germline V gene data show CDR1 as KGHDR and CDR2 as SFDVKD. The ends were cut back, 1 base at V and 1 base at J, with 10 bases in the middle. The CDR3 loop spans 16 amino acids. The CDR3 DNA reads TGTGCCACCAGTGATTTTCCGGGTAGTTCCTACAATGAGCAGTTCTTC. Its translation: CATSDFPGSSYNEQFF.

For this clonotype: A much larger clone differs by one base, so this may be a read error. CDR3 bases: TGTGCCAGCAGCAAGGACGGAACGAACACTGAATCTTTCTTT. Translating it yields CASSKDGTNTESFF. The chain recombines TRBV7-2 with TRBJ1-1; D unclear. This CDR3 spans 14 amino acids. Germline V lookup: CDR1 SGHTA, CDR2 FQGNSA.

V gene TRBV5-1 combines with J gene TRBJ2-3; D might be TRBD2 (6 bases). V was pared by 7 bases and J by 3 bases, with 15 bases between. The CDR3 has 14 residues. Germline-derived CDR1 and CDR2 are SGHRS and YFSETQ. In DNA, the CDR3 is TGCGCCAGCGGACTCGGACGGGGGACAGATACGCAGTATTTT. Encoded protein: CASGLGRGTDTQYF.

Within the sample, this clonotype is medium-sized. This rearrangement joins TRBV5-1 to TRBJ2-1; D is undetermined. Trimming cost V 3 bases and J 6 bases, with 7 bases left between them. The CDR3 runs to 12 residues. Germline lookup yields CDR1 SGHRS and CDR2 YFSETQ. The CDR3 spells CASSSDRNEQFF. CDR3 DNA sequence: TGCGCCAGCAGCTCGGACCGCAATGAGCAGTTCTTC.

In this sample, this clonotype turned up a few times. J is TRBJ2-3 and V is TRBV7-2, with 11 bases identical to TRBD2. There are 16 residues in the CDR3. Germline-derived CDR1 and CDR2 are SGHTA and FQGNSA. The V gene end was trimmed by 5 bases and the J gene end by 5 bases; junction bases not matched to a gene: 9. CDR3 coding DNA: TGTGCCAGCAGCGGGGCGGCGACTAGCGGGGTAGATACGCAGTATTTT. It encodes CASSGAATSGVDTQYF. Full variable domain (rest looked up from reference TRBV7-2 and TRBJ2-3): GAGVSQSPSNKVTEKGKDVELRCDPISGHTALYWYRQSLGQGLEFLIYFQGNSAPDKSGLPSDRFSAERTGGSVSTLTIQRTQQEDSAVYLCASSGAATSGVDTQYFGPGTRLTVL.

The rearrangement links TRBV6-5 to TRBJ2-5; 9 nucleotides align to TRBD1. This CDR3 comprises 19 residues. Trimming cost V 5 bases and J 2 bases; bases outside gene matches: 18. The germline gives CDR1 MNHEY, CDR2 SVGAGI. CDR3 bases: TGTGCCAGCAGTCTACTCGCCCCGGGACAGGGCCCGGGACAAGAGACCCAGTACTTC. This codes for CASSLLAPGQGPGQETQYF.

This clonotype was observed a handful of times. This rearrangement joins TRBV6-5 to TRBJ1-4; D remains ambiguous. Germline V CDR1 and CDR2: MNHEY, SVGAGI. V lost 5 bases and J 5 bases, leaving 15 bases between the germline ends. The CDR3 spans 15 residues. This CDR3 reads CASSASEAVNEKLFF. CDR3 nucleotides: TGTGCCAGCAGTGCTTCAGAGGCGGTGAATGAAAAACTGTTTTTT.

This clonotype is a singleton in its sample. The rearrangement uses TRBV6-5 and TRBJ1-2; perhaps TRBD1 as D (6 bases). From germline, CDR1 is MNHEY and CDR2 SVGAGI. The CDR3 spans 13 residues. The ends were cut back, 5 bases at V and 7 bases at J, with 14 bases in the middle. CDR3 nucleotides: TGTGCCAGCAGTAATACAGGGTTGGGTGGCTACACCTTC. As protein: CASSNTGLGGYTF.

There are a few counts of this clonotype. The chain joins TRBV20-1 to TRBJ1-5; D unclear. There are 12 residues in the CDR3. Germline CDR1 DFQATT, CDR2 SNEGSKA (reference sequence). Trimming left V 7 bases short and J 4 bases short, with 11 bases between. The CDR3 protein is CSGQNPNQPQHF. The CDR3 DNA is TGCAGTGGCCAGAATCCAAATCAGCCCCAGCATTTT.

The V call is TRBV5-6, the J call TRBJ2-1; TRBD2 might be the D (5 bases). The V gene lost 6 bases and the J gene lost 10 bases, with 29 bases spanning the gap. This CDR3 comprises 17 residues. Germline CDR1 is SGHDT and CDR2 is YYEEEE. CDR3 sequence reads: CASTPWGAGRGLKEQFF. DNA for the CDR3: TGTGCCAGCACCCCCTGGGGTGCAGGACGAGGGCTAAAGGAGCAGTTCTTC.

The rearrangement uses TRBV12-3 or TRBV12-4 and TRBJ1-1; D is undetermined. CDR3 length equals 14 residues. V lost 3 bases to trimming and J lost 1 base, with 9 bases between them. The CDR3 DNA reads TGTGCCAGCAGTTTTGGACTCCCGAACACTGAAGCTTTCTTT. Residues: CASSFGLPNTEAFF.

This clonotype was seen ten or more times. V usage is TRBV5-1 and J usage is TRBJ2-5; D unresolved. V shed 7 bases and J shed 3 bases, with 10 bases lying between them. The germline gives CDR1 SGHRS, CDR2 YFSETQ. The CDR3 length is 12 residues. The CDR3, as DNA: TGCGCCAGCCCCTATATTGAAGAGACCCAGTACTTC. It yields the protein CASPYIEETQYF.

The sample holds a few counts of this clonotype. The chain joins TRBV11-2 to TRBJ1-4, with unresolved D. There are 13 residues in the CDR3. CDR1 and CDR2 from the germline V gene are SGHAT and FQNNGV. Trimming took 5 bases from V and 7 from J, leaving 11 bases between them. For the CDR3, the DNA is TGTGCCAGCAGCCCCGCGTTGGCTGAAAAACTGTTTTTT. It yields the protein CASSPALAEKLFF.

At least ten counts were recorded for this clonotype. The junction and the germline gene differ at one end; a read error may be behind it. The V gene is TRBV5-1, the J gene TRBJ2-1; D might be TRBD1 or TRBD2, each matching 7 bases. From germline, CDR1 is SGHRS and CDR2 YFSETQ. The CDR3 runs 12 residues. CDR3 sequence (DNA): TGCGCCAGCAGCTCCTCAGGGGGGGGAGAGGTCTTC. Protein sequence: CASSSSGGGEVF.

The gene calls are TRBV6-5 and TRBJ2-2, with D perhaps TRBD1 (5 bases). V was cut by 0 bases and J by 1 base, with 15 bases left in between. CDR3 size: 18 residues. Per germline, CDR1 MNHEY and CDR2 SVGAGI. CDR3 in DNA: TGTGCCAGCAGTTACTCGAGTTCCGGACACGGGAACACCGGGGAGCTGTTTTTT. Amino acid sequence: CASSYSSSGHGNTGELFF.

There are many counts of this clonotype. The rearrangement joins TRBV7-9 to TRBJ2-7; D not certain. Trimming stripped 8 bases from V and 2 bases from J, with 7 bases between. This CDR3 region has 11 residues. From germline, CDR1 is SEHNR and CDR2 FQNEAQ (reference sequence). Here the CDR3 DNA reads TGTGCCAGCGCACAGACCTACGAGCAGTACTTC. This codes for CASAQTYEQYF. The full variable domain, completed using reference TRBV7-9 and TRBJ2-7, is DTGVSQNPRHKITKRGQNVTFRCDPISEHNRLYWYRQTLGQGPEFLTYFQNEAQLEKSRLLSDRFSAERPKGSFSTLEIQRTEQGDSAMYLCASAQTYEQYFGPGTRLTVT.

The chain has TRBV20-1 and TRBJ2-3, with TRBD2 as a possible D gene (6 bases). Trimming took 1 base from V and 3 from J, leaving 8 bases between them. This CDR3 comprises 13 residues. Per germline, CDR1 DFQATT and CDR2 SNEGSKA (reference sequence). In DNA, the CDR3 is TGCAGTGCTAGAGGGCTAGCGACAGATACGCAGTATTTT. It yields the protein CSARGLATDTQYF.

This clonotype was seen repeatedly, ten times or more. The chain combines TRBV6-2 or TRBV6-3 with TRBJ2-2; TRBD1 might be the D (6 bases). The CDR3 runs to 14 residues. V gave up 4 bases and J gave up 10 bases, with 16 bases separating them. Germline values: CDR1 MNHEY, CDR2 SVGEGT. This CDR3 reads CASSSWTAAVELFF. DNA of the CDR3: TGTGCCAGCAGTTCCTGGACAGCCGCGGTGGAGCTGTTTTTT.

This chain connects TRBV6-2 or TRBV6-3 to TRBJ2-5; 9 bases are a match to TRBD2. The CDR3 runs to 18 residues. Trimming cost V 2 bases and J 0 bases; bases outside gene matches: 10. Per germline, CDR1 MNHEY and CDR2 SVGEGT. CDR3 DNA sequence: TGTGCCAGCAGTTACGCGGGGCTAGCGGGGACGTACCAAGAGACCCAGTACTTC. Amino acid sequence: CASSYAGLAGTYQETQYF.